This record concerns one TCR beta chain sequence. No antigen is known for it. The CDR3 loop spans 14 amino acids. The germline V gene encodes CDR1 SNHLY and CDR2 FYNNEI. The V segment lost 7 bases and the J segment 8 bases; nucleotides outside the gene matches: 7. The entry originates in a study of T cell responses to AZD1222 COVID-19 vaccine. Study-wide context: Analysis merged second doses at about 4 or about 12 weeks. Whole-study findings and limits: Donors skewed white British and female; clonal diversity was possibly underestimated. It was only six AZD1222 recipients who were seropositive at baseline. Close to half of spike-specific TCRs reportedly recognize unmutated variant regions.

The assay was immunoSEQ multiplex PCR, and TCRdb's table has in-frame clones only and misses some. The table shows over 100,000 clones, with about 86% occurring only once. The sequencing here drew on peripheral blood, taken on day 0 of AZD1222 vaccination. The receptor's source is an adult in good health. This chain uses TRBV2 with TRBJ1-4; 10 nucleotides match TRBD1. The chain's CDR3 is CASIGDRGGEKLFF. CDR3 DNA: TGTGCCAGCATCGGGGACAGGGGTGGGGAAAAACTGTTTTTT.